The entry below describes one T cell receptor beta chain. Its antigen specificity is not known. Per-base qualities were not stored, and no clone one base away is much larger. The data derive from a study of early T cells in non-severe SARS-CoV-2 infection (dated by TCRdb to the early 2020s). For context, the study as a whole: Because TCR sequencing was done on bulk RNA from unsorted whole blood, the alpha and beta chains could not be paired.

Study-wide conclusions, independent of this receptor: VDJdb matching was skewed toward anti-spike CD8 responses, so virus-specific expansions were likely underestimated and private and CD4 specificities were missed.

This was a case-control study nested in a cohort of healthcare workers in London, UK, who had nasopharyngeal swab PCR tests and blood samples taken every week. Healthcare workers were recruited between 23 and 31 March 2020, during the week of the UK lockdown, and were followed weekly for up to roughly 16 weeks. Library preparation was by 5' RACE. Sequenced using a NextSeq 500. In the TCR library protocol, unique molecular identifiers were attached to individual cDNA molecules to correct for PCR bias and sequencing error. TCR alpha and beta chains were both sequenced, and the abundances of alpha and beta sequences in each sample were closely correlated with each other. The study's own analysis went as follows. Decombinator V4 was used to annotate the V gene, J gene and CDR3 of the TCR sequences. TCRs were defined as expanded if a significant change between any two time points was detected under a Poisson model with p below 0.0001. TCR abundances were normalised to the total number of TCRs sequenced per sample and expressed as counts per million. A search of VDJdb, accessed on 1 November 2021, was run for TCRs annotated to CMV, EBV and SARS-CoV-2, with TCRs annotated for multiple antigens excluded. The public reads were quality trimmed at Q25 with fastp and then assembled into clones with MiXCR by TCRdb, keeping productive beta chains. Entries are consolidated by CDR3 protein sequence, retaining the most common genes and DNA. The V and J calls, along with clone size, are taken from TCRdb and not from the paper's own processing. A total of tens of thousands of distinct CDR3 sequences appear in this sample, around 15% of them only once. The ten largest clones take up 5% to 7% of the sample.

The source material was whole blood. This receptor was identified in an adult who was a healthcare worker with PCR-confirmed SARS-CoV-2 infection or an uninfected control (not recorded which).

The bases read TGTGCCAGCAGTCGAGTATACACCGGGGAGCTGTTTTTT. Its amino acids are CASSRVYTGELFF. Recombination joined TRBV11-2 with TRBJ2-2, with the D gene not clear enough to name. CDR3 length: 13 amino acids, cysteine to phenylalanine. CDR3 DNA is the only sequence kept; it has 39 bases, read in frame from the first base. V gives up 6 bases and J gives up 3 bases, and the segment between their germline ends measures 8 bases. Taken from the germline V gene, the CDR1 and CDR2 loops are SGHAT and FQNNGV.